The present T cell receptor (beta chain) was sequenced within a study of blood T cell repertoires in COVID-19. Study details: Specimens from acute and convalescent COVID-19 originated in the United States, Italy and Spain. PBMCs, B-cell-depleted T cells, or T cells provided the cDNA or gDNA that made up the material.

Authors' analysis steps: Reference gene primer amplification gave estimated nucleated cell counts. Sequenced by immunoSEQ multiplex PCR; TCRdb stores in-frame clones only, minus some. The V and J calls and clone size were taken over from that table, and D and trimming were inferred from the DNA. The table has roughly 350,000 clones, roughly 89% seen once; the top ten hold 2.5% to 4%. Germline V gene data show CDR1 as MNHEY and CDR2 as SMNVEV (reference sequence). The ends were cut back, 2 bases at V and 3 bases at J, with 10 bases in the middle. The CDR3 is 14 residues long. The sample was peripheral blood. The rearrangement uses TRBV27 and TRBJ1-2, with D possibly being TRBD1 (5 bases). The source is a woman aged 18-35 years who had recovered from COVID-19. The CDR3 here is CASSLRQGDYGYTF. The DNA of the CDR3 is TGTGCCAGCAGTTTACGGCAGGGTGACTATGGCTACACCTTC.